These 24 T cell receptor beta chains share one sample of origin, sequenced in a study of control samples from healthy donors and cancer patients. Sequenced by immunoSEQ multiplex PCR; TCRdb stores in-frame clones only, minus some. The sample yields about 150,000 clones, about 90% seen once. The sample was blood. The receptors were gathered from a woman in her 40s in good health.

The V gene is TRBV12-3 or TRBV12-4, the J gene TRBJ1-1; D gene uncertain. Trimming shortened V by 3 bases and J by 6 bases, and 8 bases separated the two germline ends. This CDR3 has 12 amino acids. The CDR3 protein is CASSLDPSEAFF. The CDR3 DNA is TGTGCCAGCAGTTTGGATCCATCTGAAGCTTTCTTT.

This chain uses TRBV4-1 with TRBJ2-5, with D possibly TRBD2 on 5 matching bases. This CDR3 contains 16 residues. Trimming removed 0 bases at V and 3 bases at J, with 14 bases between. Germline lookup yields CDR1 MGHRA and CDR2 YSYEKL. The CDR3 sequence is CASSQDLLERKETQYF. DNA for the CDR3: TGCGCCAGCAGCCAAGATTTACTGGAGCGGAAAGAGACCCAGTACTTC.

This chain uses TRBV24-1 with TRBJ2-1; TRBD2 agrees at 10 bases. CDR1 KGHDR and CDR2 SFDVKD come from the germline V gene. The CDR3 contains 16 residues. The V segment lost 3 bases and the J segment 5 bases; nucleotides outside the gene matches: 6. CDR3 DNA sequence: TGTGCCACCAGTGATCCGAGCGGGGGGGCCAACAATGAGCAGTTCTTC. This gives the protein CATSDPSGGANNEQFF.

CDR3 sequence reads: CASRRDRGNYGYTF. The CDR3 DNA reads TGTGCCAGTAGGAGGGACAGGGGAAACTATGGCTACACCTTC. The V gene is TRBV19, the J gene TRBJ1-2; 10 positions agree with TRBD1. Trimming removed 6 bases from V and 2 bases from J; junction bases left unmatched: 3. Per the germline V gene, CDR1 is LNHDA and CDR2 is SQIVND (reference sequence). The CDR3 runs to 14 residues.

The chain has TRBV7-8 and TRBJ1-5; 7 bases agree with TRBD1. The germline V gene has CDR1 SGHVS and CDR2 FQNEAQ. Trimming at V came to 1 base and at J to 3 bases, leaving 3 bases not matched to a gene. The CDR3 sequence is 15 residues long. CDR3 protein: CASSLGGQPNQPQHF. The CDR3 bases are TGTGCCAGCAGCTTAGGGGGACAGCCCAATCAGCCCCAGCATTTT.

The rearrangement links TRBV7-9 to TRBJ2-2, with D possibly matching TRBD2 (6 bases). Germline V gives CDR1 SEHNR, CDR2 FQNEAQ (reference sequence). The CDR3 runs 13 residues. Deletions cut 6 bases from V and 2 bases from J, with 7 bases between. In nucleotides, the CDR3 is TGTGCCAGCAGGGGGACTAACACCGGGGAGCTGTTTTTT. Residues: CASRGTNTGELFF.

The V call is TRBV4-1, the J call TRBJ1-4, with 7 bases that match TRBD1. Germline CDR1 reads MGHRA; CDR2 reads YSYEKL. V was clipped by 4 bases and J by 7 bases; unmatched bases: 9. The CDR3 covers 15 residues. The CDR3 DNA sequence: TGCGCCAGCAGCCCACTAGGGGGCGCGGGTGAAAAACTGTTTTTT. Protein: CASSPLGGAGEKLFF.

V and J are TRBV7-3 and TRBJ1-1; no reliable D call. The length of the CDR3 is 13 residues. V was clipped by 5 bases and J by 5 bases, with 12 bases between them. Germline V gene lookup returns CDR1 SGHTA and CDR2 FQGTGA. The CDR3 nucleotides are TGTGCCAGCAGCCTCACGGCGGGTACTGAAGCTTTCTTT. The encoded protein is CASSLTAGTEAFF.

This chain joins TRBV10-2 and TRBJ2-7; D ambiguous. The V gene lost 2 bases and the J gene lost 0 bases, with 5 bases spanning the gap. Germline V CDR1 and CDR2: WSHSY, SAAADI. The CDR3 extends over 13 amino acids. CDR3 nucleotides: TGCGCCAGCAGTGAGCGGGTCTCCTACGAGCAGTACTTC. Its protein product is CASSERVSYEQYF.

The CDR3 is CASSLGGDSNQPQHF. CDR3 coding DNA: TGTGCCAGCAGCTTAGGTGGGGATAGCAATCAGCCCCAGCATTTT. The chain uses TRBV7-9 and TRBJ1-5; D is ambiguous. Germline loops: CDR1 SEHNR, CDR2 FQNEAQ (reference sequence). V gave up 1 base and J gave up 0 bases, with 7 bases separating them. The CDR3 covers 15 residues.

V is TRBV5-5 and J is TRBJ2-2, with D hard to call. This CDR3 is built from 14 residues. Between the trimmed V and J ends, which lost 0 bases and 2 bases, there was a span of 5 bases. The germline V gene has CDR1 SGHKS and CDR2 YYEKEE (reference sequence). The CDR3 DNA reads TGTGCCAGCAGCTTGGAGTTCAACACCGGGGAGCTGTTTTTT. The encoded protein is CASSLEFNTGELFF.

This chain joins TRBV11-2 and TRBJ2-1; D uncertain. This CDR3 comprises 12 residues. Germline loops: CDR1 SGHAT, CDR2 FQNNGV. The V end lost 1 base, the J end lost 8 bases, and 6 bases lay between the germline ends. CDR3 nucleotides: TGTGCCAGCAGCTTAGGTAACGATGAGCAGTTCTTC. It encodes CASSLGNDEQFF.

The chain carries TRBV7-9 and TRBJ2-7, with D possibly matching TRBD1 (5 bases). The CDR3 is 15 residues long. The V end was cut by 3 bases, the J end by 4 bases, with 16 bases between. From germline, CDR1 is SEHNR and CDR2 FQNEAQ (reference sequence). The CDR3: CASSFQGGTSYEQYF. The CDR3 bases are TGTGCCAGCAGCTTTCAGGGCGGAACGTCGTACGAGCAGTACTTC. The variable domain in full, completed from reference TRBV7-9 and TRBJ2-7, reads DTGVSQNPRHKITKRGQNVTFRCDPISEHNRLYWYRQTLGQGPEFLTYFQNEAQLEKSRLLSDRFSAERPKGSFSTLEIQRTEQGDSAMYLCASSFQGGTSYEQYFGPGTRLTVT.

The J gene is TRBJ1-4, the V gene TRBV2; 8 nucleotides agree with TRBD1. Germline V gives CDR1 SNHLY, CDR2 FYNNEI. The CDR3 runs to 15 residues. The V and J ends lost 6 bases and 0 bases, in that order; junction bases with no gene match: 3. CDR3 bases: TGTGCCAGCAGGGACAGGGATGCAACTAATGAAAAACTGTTTTTT. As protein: CASRDRDATNEKLFF.

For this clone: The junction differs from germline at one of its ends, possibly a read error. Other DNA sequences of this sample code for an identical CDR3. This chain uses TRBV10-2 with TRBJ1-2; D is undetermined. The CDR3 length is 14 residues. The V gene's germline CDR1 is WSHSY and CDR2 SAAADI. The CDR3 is CASSETRGLYGYTF. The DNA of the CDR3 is TGCGCCAGCAGTGAAACGCGAGGGCTCTATGGCTACACCTTT.

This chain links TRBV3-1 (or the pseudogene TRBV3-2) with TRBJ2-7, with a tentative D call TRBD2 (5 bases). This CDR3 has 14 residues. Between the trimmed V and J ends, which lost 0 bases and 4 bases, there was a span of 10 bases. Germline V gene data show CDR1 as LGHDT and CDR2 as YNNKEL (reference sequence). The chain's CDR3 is CASSQDPGMYEQYF. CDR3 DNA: TGTGCCAGCAGCCAAGATCCGGGGATGTACGAGCAGTACTTC.

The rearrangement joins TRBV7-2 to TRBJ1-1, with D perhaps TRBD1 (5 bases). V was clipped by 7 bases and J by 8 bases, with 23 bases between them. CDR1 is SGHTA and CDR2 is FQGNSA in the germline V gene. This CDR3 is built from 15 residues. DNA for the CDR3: TGTGCCAGCAACCCCCCGCGGAAAACAGGAAACGAAGCTTTCTTT. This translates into CASNPPRKTGNEAFF.

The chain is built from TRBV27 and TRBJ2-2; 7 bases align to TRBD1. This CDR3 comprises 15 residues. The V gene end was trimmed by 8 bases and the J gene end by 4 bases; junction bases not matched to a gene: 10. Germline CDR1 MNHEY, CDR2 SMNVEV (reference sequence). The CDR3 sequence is CASSPETGVTGELFF. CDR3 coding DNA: TGTGCCAGCTCTCCTGAAACAGGGGTCACCGGGGAGCTGTTTTTT.

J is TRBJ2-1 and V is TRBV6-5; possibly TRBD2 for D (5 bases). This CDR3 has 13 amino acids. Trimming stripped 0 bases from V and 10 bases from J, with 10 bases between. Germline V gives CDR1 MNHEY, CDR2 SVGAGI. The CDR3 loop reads CASSYSLAGEQFF. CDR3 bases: TGTGCCAGCAGTTACTCCCTAGCTGGGGAGCAGTTCTTC.

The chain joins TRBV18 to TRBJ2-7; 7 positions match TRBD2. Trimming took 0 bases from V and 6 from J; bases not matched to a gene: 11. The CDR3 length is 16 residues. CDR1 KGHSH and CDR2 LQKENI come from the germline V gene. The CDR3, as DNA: TGTGCCAGCTCACCACCGGCGGAGGGAGGGGTGTCCGAGCAGTACTTC. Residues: CASSPPAEGGVSEQYF.

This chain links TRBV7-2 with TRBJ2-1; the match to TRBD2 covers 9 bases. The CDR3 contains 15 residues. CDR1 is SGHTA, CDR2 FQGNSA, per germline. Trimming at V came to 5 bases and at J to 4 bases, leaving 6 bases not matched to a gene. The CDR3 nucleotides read TGTGCCAGCAGCCCTAGCGGGAACTCTTACAATGAGCAGTTCTTC. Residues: CASSPSGNSYNEQFF. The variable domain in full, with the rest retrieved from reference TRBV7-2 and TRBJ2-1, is GAGVSQSPSNKVTEKGKDVELRCDPISGHTALYWYRQSLGQGLEFLIYFQGNSAPDKSGLPSDRFSAERTGGSVSTLTIQRTQQEDSAVYLCASSPSGNSYNEQFFGPGTRLTVL.

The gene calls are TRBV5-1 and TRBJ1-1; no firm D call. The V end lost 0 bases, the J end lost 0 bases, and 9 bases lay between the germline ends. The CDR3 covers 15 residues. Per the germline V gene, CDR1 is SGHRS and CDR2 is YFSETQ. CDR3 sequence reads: CASSLVPEMNTEAFF. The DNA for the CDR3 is TGCGCCAGCAGCTTGGTCCCCGAAATGAACACTGAAGCTTTCTTT.

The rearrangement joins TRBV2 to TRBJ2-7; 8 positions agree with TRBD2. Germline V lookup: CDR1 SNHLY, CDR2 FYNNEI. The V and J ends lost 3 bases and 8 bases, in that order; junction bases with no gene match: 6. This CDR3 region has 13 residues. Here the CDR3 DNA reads TGTGCCAGCAGTGAGGTAGCGGGGTTTCAGCAGTACTTC. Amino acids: CASSEVAGFQQYF.

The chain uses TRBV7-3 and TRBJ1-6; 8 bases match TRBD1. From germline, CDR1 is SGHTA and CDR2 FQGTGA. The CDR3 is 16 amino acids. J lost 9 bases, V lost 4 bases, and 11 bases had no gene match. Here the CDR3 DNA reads TGTGCCAGCAGCTCTAAAACGGACAGGGCCTCTTCACCCCTCCACTTT. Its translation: CASSSKTDRASSPLHF. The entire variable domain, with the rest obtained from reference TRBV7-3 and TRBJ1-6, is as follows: GAGVSQTPSNKVTEKGKYVELRCDPISGHTALYWYRQSLGQGPEFLIYFQGTGAADDSGLPNDRFFAVRPEGSVSTLKIQRTERGDSAVYLCASSSKTDRASSPLHFGNGTRLTVT.